This T cell receptor (beta chain) was identified in a study of shared T cell receptors in the human thymus. The data were produced by immunoSEQ multiplex PCR, yet TCRdb's version contains in-frame clones alone and is incomplete. The sample lists about 610,000 clones, around 89% seen once, with over 0.008% in the top ten. The CDR3 totals 15 residues. V gave up 6 bases and J gave up 6 bases; unmatched junction bases: 14. Germline V lookup: CDR1 SQVTM, CDR2 ANQGSEA. The same specimen was also included in a second study, on human thymus T cells. From that paper: It was healthy Finnish infants having corrective surgery for congenital heart defects who were the donors. Thymic and blood repertoires appeared to carry a bias in their V and J gene usage. Related studies found that unrelated individuals share highly overlapping thymic repertoires.

The J gene is TRBJ2-1, the V gene TRBV29-1; 7 bases map to TRBD2. The sequence came from a boy in the first two years of life with a congenital heart defect. Input material: thymocytes. Here the CDR3 DNA reads TGCAGCGTAGAAAACGGGAGGTCGCTAATCAATGAGCAGTTCTTC. It codes for CSVENGRSLINEQFF.